The 8 T cell receptor beta chains given below trace back to one sample, sequenced in a study of blood T cell repertoires in COVID-19. TCRdb's table, derived via immunoSEQ multiplex PCR, lists solely in-frame clones and lacks some. The sample consists of 56,000 or so clones, about nine tenths of them appearing once. Sequences were obtained from peripheral blood. These receptor sequences come from a human donor in a cohort sampled during active COVID-19.

V gene TRBV4-2 combines with J gene TRBJ2-5, with D tentatively TRBD2 (5 bases). Trimming took off 1 base at V and 2 bases at J, with 11 bases between the two ends. The CDR3 extends over 15 amino acids. Germline values: CDR1 LGHNA, CDR2 YNFKEQ. The CDR3 reads CASSQGAGLQETQYF. CDR3 DNA: TGTGCCAGCAGCCAAGGGGCGGGCCTTCAAGAGACCCAGTACTTC.

The J gene is TRBJ2-3, the V gene TRBV11-2; TRBD1 agrees at 8 bases. V gave up 5 bases and J gave up 2 bases; unmatched junction bases: 3. This CDR3 contains 14 residues. CDR1 SGHAT and CDR2 FQNNGV come from the germline V gene. The CDR3 loop is CASSTDRVTDTQYF. In DNA, the CDR3 is TGTGCCAGCAGCACGGACAGGGTCACAGATACGCAGTATTTT.

This clone was detected a few times. The chain joins TRBV4-1 to TRBJ1-5; maybe TRBD1 (6 bases). V was clipped by 0 bases and J by 6 bases, with 15 bases between them. CDR1 is MGHRA, CDR2 YSYEKL, per germline. The CDR3 has 16 residues. DNA for the CDR3: TGCGCCAGCAGCCAAGAATCCCACAGGGTATCTCAGCCCCAGCATTTT. Residues: CASSQESHRVSQPQHF.

V and J are TRBV27 and TRBJ2-3, with D possibly being TRBD1 (5 bases). V was clipped by 6 bases and J by 5 bases, with 15 bases between them. The V gene's germline CDR1 is MNHEY and CDR2 SMNVEV (reference sequence). The CDR3 has 14 residues. The CDR3 spells CASRTAGPVDTQYF. In nucleotides, the CDR3 is TGTGCCAGCAGAACGGCAGGGCCGGTAGATACGCAGTATTTT.

The CDR3 protein is CARGQGSNEQYF. The DNA for the CDR3 is TGTGCCAGAGGACAGGGGTCCAACGAGCAGTACTTC. The chain links TRBV2 to TRBJ2-7; 9 positions agree with TRBD1. After removal of 9 bases from V and 5 bases from J, the junction contained 5 bases not matched to a gene. CDR1 and CDR2 (germline): SNHLY, FYNNEI. The CDR3 length is 12 residues.

The table lists this clone with a count of one. The genes are TRBV21-1 and TRBJ2-7; the table gives TRBD2 as D, unverified against the DNA. TRBV21-1 is an annotated pseudogene. The CDR3 has 14 amino acids. CDR3: CASSKDGVSYEQYF. CDR3 DNA sequence: TGTGCCAGCAGCAAAGACGGGGTCTCCTACGAGCAGTACTTC.

J is TRBJ2-5 and V is TRBV7-9; 7 positions agree with TRBD1. This CDR3 is 13 amino acids long. CDR1 and CDR2 from the germline V gene are SEHNR and FQNEAQ (reference sequence). Losses at the gene ends were 6 bases for V and 3 bases for J; bases not matched to a gene: 4. CDR3 protein: CASRRGTEETQYF. The CDR3 DNA reads as TGTGCCAGCAGAAGAGGGACAGAAGAGACCCAGTACTTC.

The chain employs TRBV11-1 and TRBJ2-1; TRBD2 matches 12 bases. CDR3 length equals 16 residues. The V gene's germline CDR1 is SGHAT and CDR2 FQDESV (reference sequence). V dropped 7 bases and J dropped 2; count of bases not matched to a gene: 6. CDR3 nucleotide sequence: TGTGCCAGCACCACTAGCGGGGGGAAGACCTACAATGAGCAGTTCTTC. It codes for CASTTSGGKTYNEQFF. The full variable domain, in which reference TRBV11-1 and TRBJ2-1 provide the parts outside the CDR3, is EAEVAQSPRYKITEKSQAVAFWCDPISGHATLYWYRQILGQGPELLVQFQDESVVDDSQLPKDRFSAERLKGVDSTLKIQPAELGDSAMYLCASTTSGGKTYNEQFFGPGTRLTVL.